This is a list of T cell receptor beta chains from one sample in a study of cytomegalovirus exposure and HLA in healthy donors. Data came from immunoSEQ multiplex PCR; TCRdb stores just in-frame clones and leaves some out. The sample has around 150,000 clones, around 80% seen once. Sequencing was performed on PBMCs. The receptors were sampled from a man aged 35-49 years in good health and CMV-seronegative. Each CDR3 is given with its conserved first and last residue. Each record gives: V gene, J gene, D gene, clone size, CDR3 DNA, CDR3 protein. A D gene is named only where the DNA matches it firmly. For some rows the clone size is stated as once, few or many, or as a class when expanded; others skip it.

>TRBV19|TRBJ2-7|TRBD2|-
TGTGCCAGTAGTAAAATTAGCGGGAGCTCCTACGAGCAGTACTTC
CASSKISGSSYEQYF
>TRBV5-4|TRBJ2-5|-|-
TGTGCCAGCAGCCCCGTGGGGGGCCAAGAGACCCAGTACTTC
CASSPVGGQETQYF
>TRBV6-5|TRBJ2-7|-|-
TGTGCCAGCAGTTACCTTTACGAGCAGTACTTC
CASSYLYEQYF
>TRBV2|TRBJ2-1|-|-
TGTGCCACCCCCCGACTCCTAGGTGAGCAGTTCTTC
CATPRLLGEQFF
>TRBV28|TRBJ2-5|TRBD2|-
TGTGCCAGCAGTTTATTGTCCGGGGGTGCGGGAGGGACGGAGACCCAGTACTTC
CASSLLSGGAGGTETQYF
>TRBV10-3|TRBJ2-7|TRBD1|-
TGTGCCAATTCTGGGCAGGGGGACTCCTACGAGCAGTACTTC
CANSGQGDSYEQYF
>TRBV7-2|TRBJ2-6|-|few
TGTGCCAGCAGCTTAGCGACAGGCTCTGGGGCCAACGGCCTGACTTTC
CASSLATGSGANGLTF
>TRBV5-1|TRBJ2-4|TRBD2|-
TGCGCCAGCAGCTTGTGGTCTAGCGGGAGGTTAGGCAAAAACATTCAGTACTTC
CASSLWSSGRLGKNIQYF
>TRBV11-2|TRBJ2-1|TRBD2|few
TGTGCCAGCAGCCCGCATTTCCCCTCCGCCGCGGGAGCGGTCAATGAGCAGTTCTTC
CASSPHFPSAAGAVNEQFF
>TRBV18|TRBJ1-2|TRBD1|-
TGTGCCAGCTCACCCGGGACAGGGGACAACTATGGCTACACCTTC
CASSPGTGDNYGYTF
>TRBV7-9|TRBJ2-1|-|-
TGTGCCAGCAGCTTAGCTAGCGGAAACAATGAGCAGTTCTTC
CASSLASGNNEQFF
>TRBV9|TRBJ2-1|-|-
TGTGCCAGCAGCGTAGTAGGGCGACAGGACAATGAGCAGTTCTTC
CASSVVGRQDNEQFF
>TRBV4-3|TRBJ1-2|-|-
TGCGCCAGCAGCCAATCCTCTTTGAGGAGGGGTGAGGGCTACACCTTC
CASSQSSLRRGEGYTF
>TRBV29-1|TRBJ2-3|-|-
TGCAGCGTTGCCACTACAGGGAGCACAGATACGCAGTATTTT
CSVATTGSTDTQYF
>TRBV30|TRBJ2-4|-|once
TGTGCCTGGAGTGGCTGGGACCTGGACAGTCAGTACTTC
CAWSGWDLDSQYF
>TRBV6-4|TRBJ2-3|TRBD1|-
TGTGCCAGCAGTGACGGACAGGGCGGTGGGGATACGCAGTATTTT
CASSDGQGGGDTQYF
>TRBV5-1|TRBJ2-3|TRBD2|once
TGCGCCAGCAGCTTGATATGGGGAGGGACAGATACGCAGTATTTT
CASSLIWGGTDTQYF
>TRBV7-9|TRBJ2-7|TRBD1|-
TGTGCCAGCAGCTCACGGGACAGGGGTATCCACGAGCAGTACTTC
CASSSRDRGIHEQYF
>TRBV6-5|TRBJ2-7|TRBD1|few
TGTGCCAGCAGTTATAACGACAGGGTGGCCTCCTACGAGCAGTACTTC
CASSYNDRVASYEQYF
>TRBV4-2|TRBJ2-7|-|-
TGTGCCAGCAGCCCTTCCTACTTCGACTACGAGCAGTACTTC
CASSPSYFDYEQYF
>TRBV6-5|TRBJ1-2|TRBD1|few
TGTGCCAGCAGCCGGGGCAGGGGGCGCCTTAACACCTTC
CASSRGRGRLNTF
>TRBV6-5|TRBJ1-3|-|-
TGTGCCAGCATGGGCAGTTTCTCTGGAAACACCATATATTTT
CASMGSFSGNTIYF
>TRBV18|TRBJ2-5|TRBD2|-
TGTGCCAGCTCACCAGGACTAGAGGGCCAAGAGACCCAGTACTTC
CASSPGLEGQETQYF
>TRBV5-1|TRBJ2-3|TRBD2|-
TGCGCCAGCAGCATTAGCGGGAGCCCAGATACGCAGTATTTT
CASSISGSPDTQYF
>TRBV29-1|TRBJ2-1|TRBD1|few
TGCAGCGGGGGTCGTACAGGGGGGAATGAGCAGTTCTTC
CSGGRTGGNEQFF
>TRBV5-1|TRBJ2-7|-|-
TGCGCCAGCAGTGTTGAGAGCTCCTACGAGCAGTACTTC
CASSVESSYEQYF